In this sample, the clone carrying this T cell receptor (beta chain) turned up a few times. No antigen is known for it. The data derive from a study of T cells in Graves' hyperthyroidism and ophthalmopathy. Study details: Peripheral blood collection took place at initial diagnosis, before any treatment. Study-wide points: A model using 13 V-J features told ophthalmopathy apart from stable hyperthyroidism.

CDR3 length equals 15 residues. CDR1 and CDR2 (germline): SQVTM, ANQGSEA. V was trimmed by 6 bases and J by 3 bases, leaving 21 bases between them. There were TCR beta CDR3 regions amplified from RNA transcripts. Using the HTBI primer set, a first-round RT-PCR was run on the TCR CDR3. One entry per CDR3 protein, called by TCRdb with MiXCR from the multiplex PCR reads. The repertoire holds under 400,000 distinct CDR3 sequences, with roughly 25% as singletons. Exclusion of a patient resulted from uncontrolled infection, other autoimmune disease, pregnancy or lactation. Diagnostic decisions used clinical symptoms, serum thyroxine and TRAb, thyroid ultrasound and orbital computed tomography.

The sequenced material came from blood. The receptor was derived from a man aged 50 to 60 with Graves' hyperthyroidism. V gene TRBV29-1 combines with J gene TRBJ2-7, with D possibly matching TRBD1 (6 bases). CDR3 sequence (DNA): TGCAGCGTGGCGACTGGACAGACAAGCAACTACGAGCAGTACTTC. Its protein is CSVATGQTSNYEQYF.